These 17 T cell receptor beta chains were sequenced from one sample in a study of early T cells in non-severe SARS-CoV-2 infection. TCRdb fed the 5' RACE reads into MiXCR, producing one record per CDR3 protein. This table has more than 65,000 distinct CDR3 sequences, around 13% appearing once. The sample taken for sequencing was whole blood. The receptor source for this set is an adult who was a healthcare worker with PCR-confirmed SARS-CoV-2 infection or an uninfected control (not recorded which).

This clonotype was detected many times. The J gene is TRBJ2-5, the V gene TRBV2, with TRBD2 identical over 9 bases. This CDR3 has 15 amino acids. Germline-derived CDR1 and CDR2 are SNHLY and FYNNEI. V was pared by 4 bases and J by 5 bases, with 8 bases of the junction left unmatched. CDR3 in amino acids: CASSAGGRAVETQYF. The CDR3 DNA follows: TGTGCCAGCAGTGCGGGCGGGAGGGCCGTGGAGACCCAGTACTTC.

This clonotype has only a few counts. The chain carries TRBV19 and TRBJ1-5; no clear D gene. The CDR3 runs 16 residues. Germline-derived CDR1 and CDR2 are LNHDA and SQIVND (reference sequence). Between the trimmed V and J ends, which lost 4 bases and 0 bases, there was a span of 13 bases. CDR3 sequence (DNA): TGTGCCAGTAGTAGCGGGTCTTTGTATAGCAATCAGCCCCAGCATTTT. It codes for CASSSGSLYSNQPQHF.

The CDR3 DNA sequence: TGTGCCAGCAGCTACGGGACGGTATACAATGAGCAGTTCTTC. The encoded protein is CASSYGTVYNEQFF. The chain has TRBV11-2 and TRBJ2-1; D may correspond to TRBD1 or TRBD2 (5 bases each). The CDR3 runs to 14 residues. Trimming pared 4 bases from V and 4 bases from J, leaving 11 bases between. Germline values: CDR1 SGHAT, CDR2 FQNNGV. Supplemented by reference TRBV11-2 and TRBJ2-1, the full variable domain reads EAGVAQSPRYKIIEKRQSVAFWCNPISGHATLYWYQQILGQGPKLLIQFQNNGVVDDSQLPKDRFSAERLKGVDSTLKIQPAKLEDSAVYLCASSYGTVYNEQFFGPGTRLTVL.

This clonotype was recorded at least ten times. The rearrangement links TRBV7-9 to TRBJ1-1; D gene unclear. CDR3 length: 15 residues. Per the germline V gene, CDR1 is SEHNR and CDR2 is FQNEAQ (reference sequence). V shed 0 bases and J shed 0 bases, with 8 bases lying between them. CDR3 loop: CASSLAGRMNTEAFF. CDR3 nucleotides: TGTGCCAGCAGCTTAGCTGGGCGAATGAACACTGAAGCTTTCTTT.

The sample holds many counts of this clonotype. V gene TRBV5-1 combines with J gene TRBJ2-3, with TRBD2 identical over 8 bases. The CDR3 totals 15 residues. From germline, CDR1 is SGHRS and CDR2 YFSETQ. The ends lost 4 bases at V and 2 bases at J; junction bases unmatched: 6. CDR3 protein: CASSQTSVPTDTQYF. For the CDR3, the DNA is TGCGCCAGCAGCCAGACTAGCGTACCCACAGATACGCAGTATTTT.

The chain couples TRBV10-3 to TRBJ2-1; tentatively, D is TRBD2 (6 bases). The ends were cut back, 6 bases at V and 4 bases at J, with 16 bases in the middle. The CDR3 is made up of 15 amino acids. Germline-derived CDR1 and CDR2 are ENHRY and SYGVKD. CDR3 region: CAIRAFTSSYNEQFF. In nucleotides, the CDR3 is TGTGCCATCAGAGCCTTTACTAGCAGTTACAATGAGCAGTTCTTC.

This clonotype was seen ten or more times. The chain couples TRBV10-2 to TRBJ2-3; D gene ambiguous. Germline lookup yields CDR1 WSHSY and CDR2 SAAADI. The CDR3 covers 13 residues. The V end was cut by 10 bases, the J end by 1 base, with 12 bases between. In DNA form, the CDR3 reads TGCGCCACAAGAGATGTTGGCACAGATACGCAGTATTTT. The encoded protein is CATRDVGTDTQYF.

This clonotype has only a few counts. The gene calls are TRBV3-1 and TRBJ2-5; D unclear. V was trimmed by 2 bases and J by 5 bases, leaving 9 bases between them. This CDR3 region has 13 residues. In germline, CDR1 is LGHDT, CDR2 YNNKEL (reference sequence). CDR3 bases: TGTGCCAGCAGCCAACGAACTACGGAGACCCAGTACTTC. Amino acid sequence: CASSQRTTETQYF.

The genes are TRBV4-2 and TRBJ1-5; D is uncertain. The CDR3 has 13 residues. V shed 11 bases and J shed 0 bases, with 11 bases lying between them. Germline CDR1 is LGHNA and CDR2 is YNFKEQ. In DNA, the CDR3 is TGTGCCCAGAGGTACCATAGCAATCAGCCCCAGCATTTT. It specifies CAQRYHSNQPQHF.

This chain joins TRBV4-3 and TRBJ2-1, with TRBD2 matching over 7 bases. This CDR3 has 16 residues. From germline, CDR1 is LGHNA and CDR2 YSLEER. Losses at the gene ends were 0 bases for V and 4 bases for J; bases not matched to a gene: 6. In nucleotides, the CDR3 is TGCGCCAGCAGCCAAGAGGGAGCGGGACTATACAATGAGCAGTTCTTC. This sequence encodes CASSQEGAGLYNEQFF.

The DNA of the CDR3 is TGTGCCAGCAGTGACAGGGTAAGGAATTCACCCCTCCACTTT. This codes for CASSDRVRNSPLHF. J is TRBJ1-6 and V is TRBV2, with D possibly matching TRBD1 (5 bases). Trimming removed 3 bases at V and 7 bases at J, with 10 bases between. The CDR3 covers 14 residues. Germline values: CDR1 SNHLY, CDR2 FYNNEI.

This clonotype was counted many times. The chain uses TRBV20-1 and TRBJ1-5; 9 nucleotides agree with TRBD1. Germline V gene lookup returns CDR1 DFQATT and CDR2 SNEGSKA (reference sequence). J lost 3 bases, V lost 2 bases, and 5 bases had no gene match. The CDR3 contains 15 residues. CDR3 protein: CSARPRDRVNQPQHF. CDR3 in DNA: TGCAGTGCTAGACCCCGGGACAGGGTCAATCAGCCCCAGCATTTT.

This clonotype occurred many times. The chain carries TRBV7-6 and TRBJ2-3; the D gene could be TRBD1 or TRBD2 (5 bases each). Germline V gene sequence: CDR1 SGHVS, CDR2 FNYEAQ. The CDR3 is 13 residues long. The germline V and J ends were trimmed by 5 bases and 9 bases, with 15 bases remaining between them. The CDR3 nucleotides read TGTGCCAGCAGCCCCCGGGACCTGGGAACGCAGTATTTT. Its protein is CASSPRDLGTQYF.

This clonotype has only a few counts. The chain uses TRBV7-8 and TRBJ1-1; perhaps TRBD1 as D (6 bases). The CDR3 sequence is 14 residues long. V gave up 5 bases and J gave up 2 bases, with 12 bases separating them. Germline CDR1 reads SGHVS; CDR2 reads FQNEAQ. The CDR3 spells CASSRRTANTEAFF. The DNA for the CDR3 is TGTGCCAGCAGCAGACGGACAGCAAACACTGAAGCTTTCTTT.

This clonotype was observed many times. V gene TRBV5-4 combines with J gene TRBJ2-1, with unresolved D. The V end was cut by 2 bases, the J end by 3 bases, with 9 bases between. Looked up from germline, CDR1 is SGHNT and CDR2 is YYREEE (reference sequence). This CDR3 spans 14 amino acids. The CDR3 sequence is CASSFKTNYNEQFF. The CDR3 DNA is TGTGCCAGCAGCTTCAAAACCAACTACAATGAGCAGTTCTTC.

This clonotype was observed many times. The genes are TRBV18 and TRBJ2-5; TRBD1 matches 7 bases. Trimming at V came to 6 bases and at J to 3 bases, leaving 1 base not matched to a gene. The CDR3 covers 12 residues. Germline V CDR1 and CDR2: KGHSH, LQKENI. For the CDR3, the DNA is TGTGCCAGCTCGGGGACAGAAGAGACCCAGTACTTC. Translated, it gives CASSGTEETQYF.

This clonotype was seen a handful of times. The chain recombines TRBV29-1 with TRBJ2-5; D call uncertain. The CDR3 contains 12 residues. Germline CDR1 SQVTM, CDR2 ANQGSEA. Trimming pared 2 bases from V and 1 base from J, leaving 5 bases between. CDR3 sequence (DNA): TGCAGCGTTGAAACATCCCAAGAGACCCAGTACTTC. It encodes CSVETSQETQYF.